The rows below give T cell receptor beta chains drawn from one sample of a study of shared clonotypes between healthy human individuals. Assay: immunoSEQ multiplex PCR; the TCRdb copy retains only in-frame clones and omits some. The profile shows under 600,000 clones, 90% to 97% of them singletons. Sample: naive CD4+ T cells sorted from blood. The receptors derive from a woman aged 25-40 years in good health. CDR3s include the opening cysteine and the closing phenylalanine or tryptophan. D genes are given only for firm matches. Size tells how often a clone was seen (once, few, many) or the class of an expanded clone, and some rows leave it out.

j_call | v_call | d_call | clone_size | cdr3_nt | cdr3_aa
TRBJ1-5 | TRBV2 | NA | NA | TGTGCCAGCAGTGATTTGGGACAAAGCAATCAGCCCCAGCATTTT | CASSDLGQSNQPQHF
TRBJ2-7 | TRBV7-9 | TRBD2 | NA | TGTGCCAGCAGCTTCCTATTAGCGGGATCCTCCTACGAGCAGTACTTC | CASSFLLAGSSYEQYF
TRBJ1-1 | TRBV6-6 | NA | NA | TGTGCCAGCAGTTACGGGATGAACACTGAAGCTTTCTTT | CASSYGMNTEAFF
TRBJ2-7 | TRBV28 | TRBD2 | NA | TGTGCCAGCAGTTCGTCTAGCGGGGGATCCTACGAGCAGTACTTC | CASSSSSGGSYEQYF
TRBJ2-7 | TRBV28 | NA | NA | TGTGCCAGCAGTTCCCCTGGGGGGAGGAGCTCCTACGAGCAGTACTTC | CASSSPGGRSSYEQYF
TRBJ2-7 | TRBV2 | TRBD2 | NA | TGTGCCAGCAGTGATGCCGGGACTAGCGGCTACGAGCAGTACTTC | CASSDAGTSGYEQYF
TRBJ2-7 | TRBV6-6 | NA | NA | TGTGCCAGCAACGGGGGACAGATCGACGAGCAGTACTTC | CASNGGQIDEQYF
TRBJ1-1 | TRBV28 | TRBD1 | NA | TGTGCCAGCAGCCGGGGAGGGACAGGGGAGAAAGCTTTCTTT | CASSRGGTGEKAFF
TRBJ1-2 | TRBV5-8 | TRBD1 | NA | TGTGCCAGCACCAATACAGGGGTCGGTGGCTACACCTTC | CASTNTGVGGYTF
TRBJ2-7 | TRBV7-9 | NA | NA | TGTGCCAGCAGCCCTAGAGGGGACCGTTCCTACGAGCAGTACTTC | CASSPRGDRSYEQYF
TRBJ1-1 | TRBV18 | NA | NA | TGTGCCAGCTCACCCTCTCATGGTCTGAACACTGAAGCTTTCTTT | CASSPSHGLNTEAFF
TRBJ1-4 | TRBV2 | NA | NA | TGTGCCAGCATGGGACGAGGGGAAAAACTGTTTTTT | CASMGRGEKLFF
TRBJ2-7 | TRBV2 | NA | NA | TGTGCCAGCAGTGAATGGGAACCCTACGAGCAGTACTTC | CASSEWEPYEQYF
TRBJ1-1 | TRBV5-4 | TRBD1 | NA | TGTGCCAGCAGCTTGGACAGGGGGCGGACTGAAGCTTTCTTT | CASSLDRGRTEAFF
TRBJ1-1 | TRBV28 | NA | NA | TGTGCCAGCAGTTTTCGTAGGAACACTGAAGCTTTCTTT | CASSFRRNTEAFF
TRBJ1-1 | TRBV6-4 | NA | NA | TGTGCCAGCAGGGCCCACACTGAAGCTTTCTTT | CASRAHTEAFF
TRBJ2-3 | TRBV27 | TRBD2 | NA | TGTGCCAGCAGTCTTATATCCTGGACTAGCGGGAGCCCGACTGGGGGAGATACGCAGTATTTT | CASSLISWTSGSPTGGDTQYF
TRBJ2-1 | TRBV28 | NA | NA | TGTGCCAGCGGGAATCCCACAAGCAATGAGCAGTTCTTC | CASGNPTSNEQFF
TRBJ1-1 | TRBV10-1 | NA | once | TGCGCCAGCAGTGAGTCTAGAGGGAATGGAGCTGAAGCTTTCTTT | CASSESRGNGAEAFF
TRBJ2-7 | TRBV30 | TRBD2 | NA | TGTGTCCTGAGCGGGGGGAGCTCAAGACGCGAGCAGTACTTC | CVLSGGSSRREQYF
TRBJ1-2 | TRBV2 | NA | NA | TGTGCCACCCACGAAAGGGGAGTGAACTATGGCTACACCTTC | CATHERGVNYGYTF
TRBJ2-7 | TRBV28 | TRBD1 | NA | TGTGCCAGCAGTCTTAAAGTCGGGACAGGATCCTACGAGCAGTACTTC | CASSLKVGTGSYEQYF
TRBJ2-2 | TRBV10-3 | TRBD2 | NA | TGTGCCATCGGGCTAGCGGTTAGCCCCGGGGAGCTGTTTTTT | CAIGLAVSPGELFF
TRBJ2-7 | TRBV6-5 | NA | NA | TGTGCCAGCAGTTACTCGGAAGGGGGTTTAAGGCTCGAGCAGTACTTC | CASSYSEGGLRLEQYF
TRBJ2-1 | TRBV5-1 | NA | NA | TGCGCCAGCAGCTTACCAGACCCCTACAATGAGCAGTTCTTC | CASSLPDPYNEQFF
TRBJ1-2 | TRBV28 | NA | NA | TGTGCCAGCAGCCTAGACGCTGATAGAGGAGGCTACACCTTC | CASSLDADRGGYTF
TRBJ2-1 | TRBV13 | TRBD2 | NA | TGTGCCAGCAGCCGAAGACTAGCGGGAGGTCTGTCGACAGGGAATGAGCAGTTCTTC | CASSRRLAGGLSTGNEQFF
TRBJ2-7 | TRBV28 | TRBD2 | NA | TGTGCCAGCAGTTTATCCTCTAGCGGGTTCTACGAGCAGTACTTC | CASSLSSSGFYEQYF
TRBJ2-7 | TRBV6-1 | NA | NA | TGTGCCAGCAAGAGGCCCAGGACAGACTCCTACGAGCAGTACTTC | CASKRPRTDSYEQYF
TRBJ2-7 | TRBV15 | NA | NA | TGTGCCACCAGCAGAGAGGGGAGTTACGAGCAGTACTTC | CATSREGSYEQYF
TRBJ2-7 | TRBV2 | NA | few | TGTGCCAGCAGAAGAGACTACGAGCAGTACTTC | CASRRDYEQYF
TRBJ2-1 | TRBV6-1 | NA | NA | TGTGCCAGCAGTGTTCAGGTTGAAAGCAATGAGCAGTTCTTC | CASSVQVESNEQFF
TRBJ2-1 | TRBV11-3 | NA | NA | TGTGCCAGCAGCTCCCCCCCTTCCAATGAGCAGTTCTTC | CASSSPPSNEQFF
TRBJ2-2 | TRBV21-1 | NA | NA | TGTGCCAGCAGCAATGGGACTAGCATACCCCCCGGGGAGCTGTTTTTT | CASSNGTSIPPGELFF
TRBJ2-3 | TRBV4-1 | NA | NA | TGCGCCAGCAGCCCAGCCAGGCTAGCGAACACAGATACGCAGTATTTT | CASSPARLANTDTQYF
TRBJ2-3 | TRBV14 | TRBD2 | NA | TGTGCCAGCAGCCCCAGGTTAGCGGGAGGGACAGATACGCAGTATTTT | CASSPRLAGGTDTQYF
TRBJ2-4 | TRBV5-4 | TRBD2 | NA | TGTGCCAGCATGATAGCGGGAACTCAAAACATTCAGTACTTC | CASMIAGTQNIQYF
TRBJ1-5 | TRBV19 | NA | NA | TGTGCCAGTAGTCGGGACGGATCATATAGCAATCAGCCCCAGCATTTT | CASSRDGSYSNQPQHF
TRBJ2-3 | TRBV9 | NA | NA | TGTGCCAGCAGCGTGGGCAGCTCCACAGATACGCAGTATTTT | CASSVGSSTDTQYF
TRBJ2-2 | TRBV7-3 | NA | NA | TGTGCCAGCAGCAGAAGTCCCCCCTCCGGGGAGCTGTTTTTT | CASSRSPPSGELFF
TRBJ2-2 | TRBV6-1 | NA | NA | TGTGCCAGCCATCAGGGGAGGATTGCCGGGGAGCTGTTTTTT | CASHQGRIAGELFF
TRBJ2-2 | TRBV5-1 | TRBD1 | few | TGCGCCAGCAGCTTGAGGGGGACAGGGGCCGGGGAGCTGTTTTTT | CASSLRGTGAGELFF
TRBJ2-2 | TRBV5-8 | NA | NA | TGTGCCAGCAGCATCATGATGGACACCGGGGAGCTGTTTTTT | CASSIMMDTGELFF
TRBJ2-2 | TRBV7-3 | TRBD1 | NA | TGTGCCAGCAGCTCCCGGACAGGCCTCCTAACCGGGGAGCTGTTTTTT | CASSSRTGLLTGELFF
TRBJ2-3 | TRBV7-6 | TRBD2 | NA | TGTGCCAGCAGCTTAGATGGGACTAGCGGTCCCAGGGGCACAGATACGCAGTATTTT | CASSLDGTSGPRGTDTQYF
TRBJ2-7 | TRBV5-1 | TRBD2 | NA | TGCGCCAGCAGCTTGGCCGACCCGCCTAGCGGGAGGCGAGACGAGCAGTACTTC | CASSLADPPSGRRDEQYF
TRBJ2-6 | TRBV7-3 | NA | NA | TGTGCCAGCAGCTTAACGGCCTCTGGGGCCAACGTCCTGACTTTC | CASSLTASGANVLTF
TRBJ1-1 | TRBV9 | NA | NA | TGTGCCAGCAGCGTAGTCCCAGAGAACACTGAAGCTTTCTTT | CASSVVPENTEAFF